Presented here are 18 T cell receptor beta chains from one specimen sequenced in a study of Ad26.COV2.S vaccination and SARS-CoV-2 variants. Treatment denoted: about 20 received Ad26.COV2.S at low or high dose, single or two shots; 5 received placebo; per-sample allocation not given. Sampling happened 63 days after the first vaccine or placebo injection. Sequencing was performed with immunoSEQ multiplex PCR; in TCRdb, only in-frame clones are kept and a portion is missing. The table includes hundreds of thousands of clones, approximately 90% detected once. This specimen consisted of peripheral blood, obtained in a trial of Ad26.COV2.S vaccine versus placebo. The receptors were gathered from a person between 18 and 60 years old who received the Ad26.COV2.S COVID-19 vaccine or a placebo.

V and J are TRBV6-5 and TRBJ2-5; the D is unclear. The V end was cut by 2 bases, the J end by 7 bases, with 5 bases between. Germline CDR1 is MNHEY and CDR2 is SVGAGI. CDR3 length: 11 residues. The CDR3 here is CASSYVGTQYF. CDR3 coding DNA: TGTGCCAGCAGTTACGTGGGGACCCAGTACTTC.

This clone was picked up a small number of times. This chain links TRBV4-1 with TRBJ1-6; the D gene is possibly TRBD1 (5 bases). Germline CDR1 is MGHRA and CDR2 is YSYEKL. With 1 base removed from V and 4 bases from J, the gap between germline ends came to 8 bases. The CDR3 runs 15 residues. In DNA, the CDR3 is TGCGCCAGCAGCCAAGCAGGGTCGTATAATTCACCCCTCCACTTT. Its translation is CASSQAGSYNSPLHF.

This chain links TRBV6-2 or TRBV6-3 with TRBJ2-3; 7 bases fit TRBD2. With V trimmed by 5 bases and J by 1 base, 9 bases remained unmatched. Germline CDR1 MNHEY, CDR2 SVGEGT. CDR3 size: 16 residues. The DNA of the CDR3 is TGTGCCAGCAGTCTTCGGGCGGGAGAAGGCACAGATACGCAGTATTTT. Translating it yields CASSLRAGEGTDTQYF.

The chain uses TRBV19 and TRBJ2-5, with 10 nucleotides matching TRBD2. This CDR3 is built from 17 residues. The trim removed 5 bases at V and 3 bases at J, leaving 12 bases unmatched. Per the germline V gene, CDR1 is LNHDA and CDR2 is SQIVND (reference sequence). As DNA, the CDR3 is TGTGCCAGTAGTCGGCTAGCGGGAGCGGTAAGGAAAGAGACCCAGTACTTC. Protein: CASSRLAGAVRKETQYF.

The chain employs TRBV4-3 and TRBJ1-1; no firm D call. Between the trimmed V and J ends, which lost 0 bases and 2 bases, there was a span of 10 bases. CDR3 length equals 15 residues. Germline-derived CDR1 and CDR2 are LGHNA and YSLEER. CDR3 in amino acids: CASSQDVAGNTEAFF. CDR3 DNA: TGCGCCAGCAGCCAAGATGTGGCAGGAAACACTGAAGCTTTCTTT.

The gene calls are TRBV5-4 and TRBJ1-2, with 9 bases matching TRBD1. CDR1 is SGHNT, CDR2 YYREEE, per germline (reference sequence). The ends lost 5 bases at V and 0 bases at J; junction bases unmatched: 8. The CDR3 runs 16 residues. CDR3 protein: CASRHLGTGPNYGYTF. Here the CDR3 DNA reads TGTGCCAGCAGACACCTTGGGACAGGGCCTAACTATGGCTACACCTTC. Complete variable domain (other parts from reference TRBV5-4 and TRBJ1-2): ETGVTQSPTHLIKTRGQQVTLRCSSQSGHNTVSWYQQALGQGPQFIFQYYREEENGRGNFPPRFSGLQFPNYSSELNVNALELDDSALYLCASRHLGTGPNYGYTFGSGTRLTVV.

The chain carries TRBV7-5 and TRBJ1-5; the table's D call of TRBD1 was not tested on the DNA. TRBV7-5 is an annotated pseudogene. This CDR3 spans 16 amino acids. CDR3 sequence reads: CVRSLSLGGNGQPQHF. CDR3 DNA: TGTGTCAGAAGCTTATCTCTAGGGGGCAATGGGCAGCCCCAGCATTTT.

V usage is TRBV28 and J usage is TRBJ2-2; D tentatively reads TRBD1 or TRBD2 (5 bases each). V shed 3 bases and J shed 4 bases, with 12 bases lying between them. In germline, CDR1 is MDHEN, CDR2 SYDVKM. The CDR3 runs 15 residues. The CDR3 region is CASSFVGVGTGELFF. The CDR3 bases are TGTGCCAGCAGTTTCGTGGGGGTGGGCACCGGGGAGCTGTTTTTT.

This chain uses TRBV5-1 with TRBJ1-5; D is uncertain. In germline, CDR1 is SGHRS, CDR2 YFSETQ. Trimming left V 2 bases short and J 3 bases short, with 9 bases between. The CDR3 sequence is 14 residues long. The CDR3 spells CASSFGEANQPQHF. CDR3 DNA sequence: TGCGCCAGCAGCTTTGGGGAAGCCAATCAGCCCCAGCATTTT.

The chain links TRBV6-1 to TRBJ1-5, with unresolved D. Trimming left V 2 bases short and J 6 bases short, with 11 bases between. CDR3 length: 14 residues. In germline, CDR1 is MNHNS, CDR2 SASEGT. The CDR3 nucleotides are TGTGCCAGCAGTGAAATGAGGGCGGGTCAGCCCCAGCATTTT. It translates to CASSEMRAGQPQHF.

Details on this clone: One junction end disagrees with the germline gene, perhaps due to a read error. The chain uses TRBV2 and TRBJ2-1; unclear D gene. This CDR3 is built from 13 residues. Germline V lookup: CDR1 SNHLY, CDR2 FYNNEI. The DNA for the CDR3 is TGTGCCAGCAGCGAAGTCCGTTACAATGAGCAGTTCTTC. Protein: CASSEVRYNEQFF.

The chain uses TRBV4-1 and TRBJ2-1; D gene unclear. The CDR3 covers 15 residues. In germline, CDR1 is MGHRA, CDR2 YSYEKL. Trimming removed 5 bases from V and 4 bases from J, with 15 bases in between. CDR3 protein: CASSETVVPYNEQFF. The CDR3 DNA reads TGCGCCAGCAGCGAAACGGTTGTACCTTACAATGAGCAGTTCTTC.

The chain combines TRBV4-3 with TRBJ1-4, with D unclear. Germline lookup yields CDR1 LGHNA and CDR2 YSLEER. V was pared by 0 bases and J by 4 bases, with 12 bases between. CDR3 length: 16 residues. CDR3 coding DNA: TGCGCCAGCAGCCAAGATACAGCCCGGGGTAATGAAAAACTGTTTTTT. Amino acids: CASSQDTARGNEKLFF.

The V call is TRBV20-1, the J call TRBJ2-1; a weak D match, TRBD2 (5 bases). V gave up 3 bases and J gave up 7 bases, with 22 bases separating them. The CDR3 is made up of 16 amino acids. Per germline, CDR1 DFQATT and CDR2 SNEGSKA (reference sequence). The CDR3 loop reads CSASGVTTTNPNEQFF. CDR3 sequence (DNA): TGCAGTGCTAGTGGGGTGACTACTACTAATCCTAATGAGCAGTTCTTC.

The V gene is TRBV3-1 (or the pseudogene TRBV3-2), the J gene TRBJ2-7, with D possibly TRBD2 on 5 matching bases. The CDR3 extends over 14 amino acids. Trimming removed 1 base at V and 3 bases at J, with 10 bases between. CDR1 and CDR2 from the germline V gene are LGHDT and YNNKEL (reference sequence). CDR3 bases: TGTGCCAGCAGCCAAGGAGGGAGTCTCTACGAGCAGTACTTC. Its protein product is CASSQGGSLYEQYF.

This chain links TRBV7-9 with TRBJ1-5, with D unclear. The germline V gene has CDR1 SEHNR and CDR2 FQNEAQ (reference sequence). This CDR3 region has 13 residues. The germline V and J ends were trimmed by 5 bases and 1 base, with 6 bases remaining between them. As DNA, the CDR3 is TGTGCCAGCAGCCAATCGAGCAATCAGCCCCAGCATTTT. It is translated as CASSQSSNQPQHF.

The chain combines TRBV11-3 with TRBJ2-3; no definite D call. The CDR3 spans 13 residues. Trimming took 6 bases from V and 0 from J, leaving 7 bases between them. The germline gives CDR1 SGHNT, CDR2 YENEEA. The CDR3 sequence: CASRFTSTDTQYF. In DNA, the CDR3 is TGTGCCAGCAGATTTACTAGCACAGATACGCAGTATTTT. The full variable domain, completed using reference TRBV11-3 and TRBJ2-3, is EAGVVQSPRYKIIEKKQPVAFWCNPISGHNTLYWYLQNLGQGPELLIRYENEEAVDDSQLPKDRFSAERLKGVDSTLKIQPAELGDSAVYLCASRFTSTDTQYFGPGTRLTVL.

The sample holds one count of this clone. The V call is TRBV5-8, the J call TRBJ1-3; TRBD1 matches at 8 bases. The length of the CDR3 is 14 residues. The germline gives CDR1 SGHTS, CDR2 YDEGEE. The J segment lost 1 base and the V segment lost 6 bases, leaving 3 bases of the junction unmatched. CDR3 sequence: CASNRQGSGNTIYF. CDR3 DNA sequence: TGTGCCAGCAACCGACAGGGGTCTGGAAACACCATATATTTT.